This T cell receptor beta chain was retrieved from a study of blood T cell repertoires in COVID-19. For the study at large: The United States, Italy and Spain were the sources of the acute and convalescent COVID-19 samples. PBMCs, B-cell-depleted T cells, or T cells were the source of the cDNA or gDNA that made up the material.

In the authors' workflow: Estimated nucleated cell counts came from reference gene primer amplification. The method was immunoSEQ multiplex PCR; TCRdb's version includes in-frame clones alone and lacks a portion of them. V and J calls plus clone size are reproduced from that table; the DNA served to infer D and trimming. Found here are some 190,000 clones, about four fifths of them singletons; the top ten hold 2.5% to 3.5%. Germline CDR1 reads ENHRY; CDR2 reads SYGVKD. The CDR3 is 12 residues long. The V and J ends lost 3 bases and 13 bases respectively, with 12 bases between them. V gene TRBV10-3 combines with J gene TRBJ1-4; tentatively, D is TRBD1 (5 bases). Sequencing input: PBMCs or T cells enriched from blood (not recorded which). This clonotype was obtained from a woman aged 25 to 39 who had recovered from COVID-19. CDR3 in amino acids: CAISDAGGGLFF. The CDR3 DNA reads TGTGCCATCAGTGACGCGGGGGGAGGACTGTTTTTT.